The next 5 T cell receptor beta chains were all read from a single sample in a study of a mutant IDH1 vaccine in newly diagnosed glioma. The assay was immunoSEQ multiplex PCR, and TCRdb's table has in-frame clones only and misses some. The sample consists of about 38,000 clones, roughly 79% of them appearing once. The antigens of these receptors remain unknown. The time point was: week 5, during vaccination. Each dose delivered 300 ug of mutant IDH1 20-mer peptide subcutaneously with imiquimod. Sample: PBMCs, taken from a glioma patient whose treatment included an IDH1 peptide vaccine. Source of these receptors: a man aged 45 to 65 with glioma.

The chain combines TRBV9 with TRBJ1-2; no firm D call. The CDR3 is made up of 15 amino acids. The germline gives CDR1 SGDLS, CDR2 YYNGEE. V gave up 4 bases and J gave up 5 bases, with 18 bases separating them. CDR3 nucleotide sequence: TGTGCCAGCAGCTCACAAGGGTATCTGGGATATGGCTACACCTTC. Translating gives CASSSQGYLGYGYTF.

As DNA, the CDR3 is TGTGCCAGCAGCCCCGAGGGGGAGGCCGCCTACAATGAGCAGTTCTTC. Encoded protein: CASSPEGEAAYNEQFF. The chain uses TRBV5-4 and TRBJ2-1; either TRBD1 or TRBD2 may supply D (6 bases each). Germline values: CDR1 SGHNT, CDR2 YYREEE (reference sequence). V gave up 4 bases and J gave up 2 bases, with 16 bases separating them. The CDR3 extends over 16 amino acids.

The chain combines TRBV30 with TRBJ1-1; D may be TRBD1 (5 bases). The CDR3 has 13 amino acids. V lost 2 bases, J lost 5 bases, and 12 bases lay in between. Germline V gene data show CDR1 as GTSNPN and CDR2 as SVGIG (reference sequence). As DNA, the CDR3 is TGTGCCTGGAGTCCGGGGGAGAGGACTGAAGCTTTCTTT. It specifies CAWSPGERTEAFF. Based on the CDR3 plus reference TRBV30 and TRBJ1-1, the full variable domain is SQTIHQWPATLVQPVGSPLSLECTVEGTSNPNLYWYRQAAGRGLQLLFYSVGIGQISSEVPQNLSASRPQDRQFILSSKKLLLSDSGFYLCAWSPGERTEAFFGQGTRLTVV.

The V gene is TRBV2, the J gene TRBJ1-2; possible D gene TRBD1, 5 bases. From germline, CDR1 is SNHLY and CDR2 FYNNEI. The CDR3 runs to 13 residues. The V end lost 4 bases, the J end lost 5 bases, and 11 bases lay between the germline ends. The CDR3 coding sequence is TGTGCCAGCAGTGGGCAAGGGGAGTATGGCTACACCTTC. This translates into CASSGQGEYGYTF.

This clone has just a few counts. The CDR3 loop reads CASSKALGGRRVTNTEAFF. The CDR3 nucleotides read TGTGCCAGTAGTAAAGCTTTAGGGGGCAGGCGCGTGACGAACACTGAAGCTTTCTTT. This sequence joins TRBV19 and TRBJ1-1; 7 positions match TRBD1. The CDR3 spans 19 residues. V lost 4 bases, J lost 1 base, and 18 bases stayed unmatched. Germline loops: CDR1 LNHDA, CDR2 SQIVND (reference sequence).